The 30 T cell receptor beta chains below were found in one sample sequenced in a study of regulatory T cells. The primer mix had 52 TRBV and 13 TRBJ primers. Measured with immunoSEQ multiplex PCR; TCRdb has only the in-frame clones, and not every one. The top ten clones hold roughly 4% of a sample with 21,000 or so clones, over 85% of them seen once. The sample consisted of CD8+ T cells sorted from blood. These TCRs come from a child younger than 10 with CD3G deficiency.

There are a few counts of this clone. V gene TRBV28 combines with J gene TRBJ1-2; D not certain. Germline V CDR1 and CDR2: MDHEN, SYDVKM. The V end lost 2 bases, the J end lost 8 bases, and 12 bases lay between the germline ends. The CDR3 covers 13 residues. The CDR3 here is CASSLAEGSGYTF. In nucleotides, the CDR3 is TGTGCCAGCAGTTTAGCGGAGGGAAGCGGCTACACCTTC.

This sequence joins TRBV28 and TRBJ2-7; D gene ambiguous. The CDR3 contains 14 residues. Germline V gene sequence: CDR1 MDHEN, CDR2 SYDVKM. Trimming left V 3 bases short and J 2 bases short, with 11 bases between. The CDR3 DNA sequence: TGTGCCAGCAGTTTGGATCTCTGGCCCTACGAGCAGTACTTC. This encodes CASSLDLWPYEQYF.

The V call is TRBV6-1, the J call TRBJ2-7, with D possibly TRBD2 on 6 matching bases. Germline V CDR1 and CDR2: MNHNS, SASEGT. CDR3 length: 16 amino acids. Trimming pared 0 bases from V and 3 bases from J, leaving 15 bases between. The CDR3 loop is CASSEAVTGLRYEQYF. The CDR3 nucleotides read TGTGCCAGCAGTGAAGCTGTCACGGGACTGCGCTACGAGCAGTACTTC.

The V gene is TRBV7-9, the J gene TRBJ2-1, with 7 bases that match TRBD2. Germline trimming cut 3 bases from V and 5 bases from J; bases unmatched to any gene: 4. CDR3 length: 14 amino acids. CDR1 is SEHNR, CDR2 FQNEAQ, per germline (reference sequence). CDR3 loop: CASSFPSGNNEQFF. CDR3 DNA: TGTGCCAGCAGCTTCCCTAGCGGCAACAATGAGCAGTTCTTC.

V and J are TRBV6-1 and TRBJ2-7, with D hard to call. Trimming removed 0 bases from V and 5 bases from J, with 5 bases in between. Germline CDR1 and CDR2: MNHNS and SASEGT. This CDR3 region has 12 residues. The CDR3: CASSEASDEQYF. CDR3 in DNA: TGTGCCAGCAGTGAAGCGAGTGACGAGCAGTACTTC.

This clone has just one count. The genes are TRBV7-9 and TRBJ2-1; D uncertain. CDR1 SEHNR and CDR2 FQNEAQ come from the germline V gene (reference sequence). Trimming cost V 1 base and J 0 bases, with 7 bases left between them. The CDR3 runs 15 residues. The CDR3 protein is CASSLGPSSYNEQFF. CDR3 DNA: TGTGCCAGCAGCTTAGGACCGAGCTCCTACAATGAGCAGTTCTTC.

CDR3 sequence reads: CASSFGVNEQYF. CDR3 in DNA: TGTGCCAGCAGCTTTGGGGTCAACGAGCAGTACTTC. This rearrangement joins TRBV11-2 to TRBJ2-7; D uncertain. CDR1 is SGHAT and CDR2 is FQNNGV in the germline V gene. The CDR3 has 12 residues. Trimming removed 3 bases at V and 5 bases at J, with 8 bases between. Using reference TRBV11-2 and TRBJ2-7 for the parts outside the CDR3, the full variable domain is EAGVAQSPRYKIIEKRQSVAFWCNPISGHATLYWYQQILGQGPKLLIQFQNNGVVDDSQLPKDRFSAERLKGVDSTLKIQPAKLEDSAVYLCASSFGVNEQYFGPGTRLTVT.

The chain combines TRBV7-6 with TRBJ2-3; D might be TRBD2 (5 bases). V was shortened by 6 bases and J by 2 bases, with 15 bases between the two germline ends. Per the germline V gene, CDR1 is SGHVS and CDR2 is FNYEAQ. The CDR3 has 15 amino acids. CDR3 DNA sequence: TGTGCCAGCAGTGCAGAGGCCGGGGACACAGATACGCAGTATTTT. Translating gives CASSAEAGDTDTQYF. The variable domain in full, completed from reference TRBV7-6 and TRBJ2-3, reads GAGVSQSPRYKVTKRGQDVALRCDPISGHVSLYWYRQALGQGPEFLTYFNYEAQQDKSGLPNDRFSAERPEGSISTLTIQRTEQRDSAMYRCASSAEAGDTDTQYFGPGTRLTVL.

This chain uses TRBV7-6 with TRBJ2-2; possible D gene TRBD1, 5 bases. The CDR3 has 14 amino acids. Germline V lookup: CDR1 SGHVS, CDR2 FNYEAQ. The V gene lost 2 bases and the J gene lost 5 bases, with 9 bases spanning the gap. The CDR3 here is CASSLSQGTGELFF. The CDR3 nucleotides read TGTGCCAGCAGCTTAAGTCAGGGTACCGGGGAGCTGTTTTTT.

This clone was counted once. The V gene is TRBV11-2, the J gene TRBJ2-4; unclear D gene. The CDR3 has 13 amino acids. Deletions cut 5 bases from V and 6 bases from J, with 11 bases between. The V gene's germline CDR1 is SGHAT and CDR2 FQNNGV. CDR3 DNA sequence: TGTGCCAGCAGCACCAGCCAGGCAAACATTCAGTACTTC. The encoded protein is CASSTSQANIQYF.

The rearrangement links TRBV28 to TRBJ1-2; TRBD1 aligns across 8 bases. V shed 3 bases and J 5 bases; nucleotides not matched to a gene: 5. The CDR3 has 14 residues. CDR1 and CDR2 from the germline V gene are MDHEN and SYDVKM. The CDR3 nucleotides read TGTGCCAGCAGTTTTGAGGGACAGGCGTATGGCTACACCTTC. It specifies CASSFEGQAYGYTF.

This sequence joins TRBV6-1 and TRBJ2-1; D is ambiguous. CDR1 and CDR2 (germline): MNHNS, SASEGT. This CDR3 contains 12 residues. Deletions cut 6 bases from V and 6 bases from J, with 9 bases between. CDR3 nucleotides: TGTGCCAGCAGCATAGGCCCCAATGAGCAGTTCTTC. Its translation: CASSIGPNEQFF.

The chain links TRBV11-2 to TRBJ2-1, with D perhaps TRBD2 (6 bases). The germline V gene encodes CDR1 SGHAT and CDR2 FQNNGV. V was shortened by 3 bases and J by 0 bases, with 9 bases between the two germline ends. This CDR3 spans 15 amino acids. The DNA for the CDR3 is TGTGCCAGCAGCTTCTGGGGAGGCTCCTACAATGAGCAGTTCTTC. It specifies CASSFWGGSYNEQFF.

This chain connects TRBV28 to TRBJ2-7; D gene uncertain. Germline V CDR1 and CDR2: MDHEN, SYDVKM. Trimming pared 7 bases from V and 0 bases from J, leaving 7 bases between. The CDR3 length is 12 residues. CDR3 amino acids: CASKGTSYEQYF. The CDR3 DNA is TGTGCCAGCAAAGGTACCTCCTACGAGCAGTACTTC. The whole variable domain, remainder taken from reference TRBV28 and TRBJ2-7, is DVKVTQSSRYLVKRTGEKVFLECVQDMDHENMFWYRQDPGLGLRLIYFSYDVKMKEKGDIPEGYSVSREKKERFSLILESASTNQTSMYLCASKGTSYEQYFGPGTRLTVT.

V is TRBV19 and J is TRBJ2-3; possibly TRBD2 for D (5 bases). This CDR3 comprises 13 residues. Germline V gene sequence: CDR1 LNHDA, CDR2 SQIVND (reference sequence). The ends were cut back, 3 bases at V and 6 bases at J, with 10 bases in the middle. The CDR3 region is CASSMLRGDTQYF. Here the CDR3 DNA reads TGTGCCAGTAGTATGCTGAGAGGGGATACGCAGTATTTT.

The genes are TRBV28 and TRBJ2-2; 9 nucleotides align to TRBD2. Germline lookup yields CDR1 MDHEN and CDR2 SYDVKM. V shed 4 bases and J 2 bases; nucleotides not matched to a gene: 8. There are 17 residues in the CDR3. Here the CDR3 reads CASSSFRLAENTGELFF. CDR3 nucleotide sequence: TGTGCCAGCAGTTCCTTTCGACTAGCGGAAAACACCGGGGAGCTGTTTTTT.

This clone has only one observation. The CDR3 coding sequence is TGTGCCAGCAGCTTAGGACCGCCCACAGATACGCAGTATTTT. Translating gives CASSLGPPTDTQYF. This chain joins TRBV7-9 and TRBJ2-3; D uncertain. The CDR3 is 14 residues long. Trimming stripped 1 base from V and 2 bases from J, with 7 bases between. CDR1 is SEHNR, CDR2 FQNEAQ, per germline (reference sequence).

V usage is TRBV6-1 and J usage is TRBJ2-7; D gene uncertain. Germline assignment: CDR1 MNHNS and CDR2 SASEGT. The ends were cut back, 2 bases at V and 0 bases at J, with 8 bases in the middle. There are 14 residues in the CDR3. The CDR3 region is CASSELTVSYEQYF. The CDR3 DNA is TGTGCCAGCAGTGAACTCACAGTCTCCTACGAGCAGTACTTC.

This chain links TRBV2 with TRBJ2-7, with 7 bases identical to TRBD1. V shed 3 bases and J 3 bases; nucleotides not matched to a gene: 2. The CDR3 loop spans 13 amino acids. From germline, CDR1 is SNHLY and CDR2 FYNNEI. The chain's CDR3 is CASSDGTDYEQYF. In DNA, the CDR3 is TGTGCCAGCAGTGACGGGACAGACTACGAGCAGTACTTC. Together with reference TRBV2 and TRBJ2-7, the CDR3 gives the full variable domain: EPEVTQTPSHQVTQMGQEVILRCVPISNHLYFYWYRQILGQKVEFLVSFYNNEISEKSEIFDDQFSVERPDGSNFTLKIRSTKLEDSAMYFCASSDGTDYEQYFGPGTRLTVT.

This clone was picked up one time. This rearrangement joins TRBV28 to TRBJ2-7, with D unclear. This CDR3 has 13 residues. Trimming removed 5 bases at V and 3 bases at J, with 11 bases between. Germline V CDR1 and CDR2: MDHEN, SYDVKM. CDR3 DNA: TGTGCCAGCAGTCTCGTACCCGGCTACGAGCAGTACTTC. Its translation is CASSLVPGYEQYF. Full variable domain (remainder filled in from reference TRBV28 and TRBJ2-7): DVKVTQSSRYLVKRTGEKVFLECVQDMDHENMFWYRQDPGLGLRLIYFSYDVKMKEKGDIPEGYSVSREKKERFSLILESASTNQTSMYLCASSLVPGYEQYFGPGTRLTVT.

In nucleotides, the CDR3 is TGTGCCAGCAGCGCGGAAGTGGGAGGAAGCTACGAGCAGTACTTC. Its protein is CASSAEVGGSYEQYF. The V call is TRBV28, the J call TRBJ2-7, with a possible D match to TRBD2 (6 bases). The CDR3 has 15 residues. Germline V gene data show CDR1 as MDHEN and CDR2 as SYDVKM. Trimming stripped 6 bases from V and 3 bases from J, with 18 bases between. Together with reference TRBV28 and TRBJ2-7, the CDR3 gives the full variable domain: DVKVTQSSRYLVKRTGEKVFLECVQDMDHENMFWYRQDPGLGLRLIYFSYDVKMKEKGDIPEGYSVSREKKERFSLILESASTNQTSMYLCASSAEVGGSYEQYFGPGTRLTVT.

Concerning this clone itself: One end of the junction is discordant with germline, which a read error may explain. The CDR3 nucleotides read TGTGCTAGTGGTACTCCGGGACAGGGCTACGAGCGGTACTTC. Translation gives CASGTPGQGYERYF. The chain combines TRBV12-5 with TRBJ2-7; the match to TRBD1 covers 9 bases. The germline V gene has CDR1 LGHNT and CDR2 FRNRAP. This CDR3 region has 14 residues.

The V call is TRBV7-8, the J call TRBJ2-1; 8 bases fit TRBD2. There are 15 residues in the CDR3. The trim removed 6 bases at V and 5 bases at J, leaving 9 bases unmatched. CDR1 SGHVS and CDR2 FQNEAQ come from the germline V gene. The CDR3 reads CASSWGSGSHNEQFF. CDR3 DNA: TGTGCCAGCAGTTGGGGGAGCGGGAGCCACAATGAGCAGTTCTTC.

The chain combines TRBV27 with TRBJ2-1; TRBD1 might be the D (5 bases). Germline V gives CDR1 MNHEY, CDR2 SMNVEV (reference sequence). V was pared by 3 bases and J by 9 bases, with 12 bases between. The CDR3 spans 13 residues. The CDR3 DNA is TGTGCCAGCAGTTTGGTAGGTGGGGCTGAGCAGTTCTTC. As protein: CASSLVGGAEQFF.

The chain links TRBV7-9 to TRBJ2-1; 13 bases are shared with TRBD2. Germline lookup yields CDR1 SEHNR and CDR2 FQNEAQ (reference sequence). The CDR3 totals 17 residues. J lost 6 bases, V lost 3 bases, and 8 bases had no gene match. CDR3 in DNA: TGTGCCAGCAGCTTGGGCCCACTAGCGGGAGGGCCCAATGAGCAGTTCTTC. This gives the protein CASSLGPLAGGPNEQFF. Full variable domain (missing parts from reference TRBV7-9 and TRBJ2-1): DTGVSQNPRHKITKRGQNVTFRCDPISEHNRLYWYRQTLGQGPEFLTYFQNEAQLEKSRLLSDRFSAERPKGSFSTLEIQRTEQGDSAMYLCASSLGPLAGGPNEQFFGPGTRLTVL.

The CDR3 loop reads CASGRGDEQYF. CDR3 in DNA: TGTGCCAGCGGTCGGGGAGACGAGCAGTACTTC. This chain connects TRBV6-1 to TRBJ2-7; TRBD2 might be the D (5 bases). The V gene's germline CDR1 is MNHNS and CDR2 SASEGT. The CDR3 loop spans 11 amino acids. Trimming removed 8 bases from V and 5 bases from J, with 10 bases in between.

J is TRBJ1-2 and V is TRBV6-5; D perhaps matches TRBD1 (6 bases). Germline V gives CDR1 MNHEY, CDR2 SVGAGI. This CDR3 region has 13 residues. V shed 6 bases and J shed 7 bases, with 15 bases lying between them. The CDR3 region is CASSPTGQGGYTF. The DNA for the CDR3 is TGTGCCAGCAGCCCTACAGGGCAGGGTGGCTACACCTTC.

V usage is TRBV5-1 and J usage is TRBJ2-3; a possible D gene is TRBD2 (6 bases). V was shortened by 0 bases and J by 5 bases, with 10 bases between the two germline ends. CDR1 and CDR2 (germline): SGHRS, YFSETQ. This CDR3 contains 14 residues. The CDR3 here is CASSLGGTEDTQYF. DNA for the CDR3: TGCGCCAGCAGCTTGGGCGGGACGGAAGATACGCAGTATTTT.

This clone was counted a single time. V and J are TRBV14 and TRBJ2-7, with a tentative D call TRBD2 (5 bases). Germline CDR1 is SGHDN and CDR2 is FVKESK. The CDR3 has 13 residues. Trimming cost V 0 bases and J 6 bases, with 9 bases left between them. CDR3 region: CASSQDPAGEQYF. CDR3 coding DNA: TGTGCCAGCAGCCAAGATCCGGCGGGCGAGCAGTACTTC. Full variable domain (outside the CDR3, taken from reference TRBV14 and TRBJ2-7): EAGVTQFPSHSVIEKGQTVTLRCDPISGHDNLYWYRRVMGKEIKFLLHFVKESKQDESGMPNNRFLAERTGGTYSTLKVQPAELEDSGVYFCASSQDPAGEQYFGPGTRLTVT.

V and J are TRBV28 and TRBJ2-5, with D maybe TRBD1 (5 bases). The J call may be mistaken, given a closer DNA end match to TRBJ2-7. This CDR3 has 14 amino acids. CDR1 is MDHEN and CDR2 is SYDVKM in the germline V gene. The CDR3 nucleotides are TGTGCCAGCAGTTTACCCGGACACGTCCACGAGCAGTACTTC. Amino acids: CASSLPGHVHEQYF.